The sequence of this T cell receptor (beta chain) was determined in a study of CD8 T cells in Susac syndrome. The authors reverse transcribed roughly 0.45 to 1 ug RNA with random hexamers. One entry per CDR3 protein, called by TCRdb with MiXCR from the immunoSEQ multiplex PCR reads. The sample lists 95,000 to 150,000 distinct CDR3 sequences; around 96% were seen once. The source of this sequence is a human donor with Susac syndrome. Sequences were obtained from CD4+ T cells from PBMCs.

The CDR3 reads CASSLQGDGYTF. CDR3 bases: TGCGCCAGCAGCCTACAGGGGGACGGCTACACCTTC. The chain couples TRBV5-1 to TRBJ1-2, with 8 positions matching TRBD1. V shed 4 bases and J 8 bases; nucleotides not matched to a gene: 4. Germline values: CDR1 SGHRS, CDR2 YFSETQ. This CDR3 has 12 amino acids.